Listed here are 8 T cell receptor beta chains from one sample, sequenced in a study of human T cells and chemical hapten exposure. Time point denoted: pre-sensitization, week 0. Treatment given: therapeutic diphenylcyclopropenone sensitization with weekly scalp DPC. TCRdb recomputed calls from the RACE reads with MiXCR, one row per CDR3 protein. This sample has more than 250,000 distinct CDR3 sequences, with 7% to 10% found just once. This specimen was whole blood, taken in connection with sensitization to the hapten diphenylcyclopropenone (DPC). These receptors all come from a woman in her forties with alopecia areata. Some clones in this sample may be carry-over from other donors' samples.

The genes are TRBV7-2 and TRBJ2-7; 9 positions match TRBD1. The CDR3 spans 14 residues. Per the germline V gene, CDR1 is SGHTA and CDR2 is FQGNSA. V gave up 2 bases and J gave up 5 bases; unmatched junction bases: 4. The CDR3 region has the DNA TGTGCCAGCAGCTTACGGGACAGGGTCGACGAGCAGTACTTC. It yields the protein CASSLRDRVDEQYF.

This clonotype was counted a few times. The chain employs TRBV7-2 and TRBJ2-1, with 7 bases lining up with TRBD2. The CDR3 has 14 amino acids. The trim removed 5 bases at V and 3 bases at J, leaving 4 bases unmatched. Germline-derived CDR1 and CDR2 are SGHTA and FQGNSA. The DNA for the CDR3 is TGTGCCAGCAGCCGTCGGACTAGCTACAATGAGCAGTTCTTC. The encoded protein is CASSRRTSYNEQFF.

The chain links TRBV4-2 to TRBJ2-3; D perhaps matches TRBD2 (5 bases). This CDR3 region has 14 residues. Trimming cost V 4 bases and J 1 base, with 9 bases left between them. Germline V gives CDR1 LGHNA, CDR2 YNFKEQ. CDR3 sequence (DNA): TGTGCCAGCAGCCCCAGGACTCGCACAGATACGCAGTATTTT. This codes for CASSPRTRTDTQYF.

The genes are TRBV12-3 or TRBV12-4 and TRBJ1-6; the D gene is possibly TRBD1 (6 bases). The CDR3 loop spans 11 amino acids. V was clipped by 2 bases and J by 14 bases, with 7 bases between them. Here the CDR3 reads CASSLRGSLHF. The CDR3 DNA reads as TGTGCCAGCAGTTTAAGGGGGTCCCTCCACTTT.

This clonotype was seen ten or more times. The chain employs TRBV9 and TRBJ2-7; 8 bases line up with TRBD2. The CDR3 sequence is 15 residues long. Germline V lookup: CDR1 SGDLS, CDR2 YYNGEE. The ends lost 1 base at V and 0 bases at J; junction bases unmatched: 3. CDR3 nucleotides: TGTGCCAGCAGCGTAAGCGGGAGTGCCTCCTACGAGCAGTACTTC. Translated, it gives CASSVSGSASYEQYF.

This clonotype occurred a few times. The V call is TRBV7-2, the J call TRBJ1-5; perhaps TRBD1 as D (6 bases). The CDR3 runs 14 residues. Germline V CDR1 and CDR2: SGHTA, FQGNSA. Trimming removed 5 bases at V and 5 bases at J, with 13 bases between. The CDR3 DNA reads TGTGCCAGCAGCCGAGGGGCAGGGGATCAGCCCCAGCATTTT. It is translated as CASSRGAGDQPQHF.

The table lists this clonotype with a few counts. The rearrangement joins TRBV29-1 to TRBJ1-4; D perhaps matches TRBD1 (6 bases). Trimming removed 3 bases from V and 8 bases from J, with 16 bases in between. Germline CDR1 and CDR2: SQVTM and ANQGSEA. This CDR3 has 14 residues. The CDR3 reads CSVDLRGAREKLFF. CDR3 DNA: TGCAGCGTTGATCTTCGGGGGGCGAGGGAAAAACTGTTTTTT.

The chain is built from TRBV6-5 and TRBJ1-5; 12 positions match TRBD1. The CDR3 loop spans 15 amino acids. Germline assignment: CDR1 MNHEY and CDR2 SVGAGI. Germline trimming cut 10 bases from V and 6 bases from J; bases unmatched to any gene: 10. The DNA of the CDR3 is TGTGCCACCTCTCCCGGGACAGGGGGCGTTCAGCCCCAGCATTTT. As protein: CATSPGTGGVQPQHF.